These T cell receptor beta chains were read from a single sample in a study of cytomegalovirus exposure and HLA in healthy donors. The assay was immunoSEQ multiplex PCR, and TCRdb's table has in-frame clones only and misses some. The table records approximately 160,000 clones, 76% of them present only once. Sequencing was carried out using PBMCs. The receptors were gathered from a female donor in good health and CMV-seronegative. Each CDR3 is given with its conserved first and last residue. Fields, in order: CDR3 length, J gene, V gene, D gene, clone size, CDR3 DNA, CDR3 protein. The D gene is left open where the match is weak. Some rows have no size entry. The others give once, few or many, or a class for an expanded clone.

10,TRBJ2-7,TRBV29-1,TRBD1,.,TGCAGCGCCGGACAGGGCGAGCAGTACTTC,CSAGQGEQYF
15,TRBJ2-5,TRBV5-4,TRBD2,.,TGTGCCAGCAGCAAAACTAGCGGGGGGGAAGAGACCCAGTACTTC,CASSKTSGGEETQYF
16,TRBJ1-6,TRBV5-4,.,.,TGTGCCAGCAGCCTTAAACGGTCGCCCGGTAGTTCACCCCTCCACTTT,CASSLKRSPGSSPLHF
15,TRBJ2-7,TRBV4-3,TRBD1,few,TGCGCCAGCAGCCAAGGGACAGGGTTGTTGGGCGAGCAGTACTTC,CASSQGTGLLGEQYF
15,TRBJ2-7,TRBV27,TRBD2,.,TGTGCCAGCAGTTTATCGTGGCTAGCGGCCTACGAGCAGTACTTC,CASSLSWLAAYEQYF
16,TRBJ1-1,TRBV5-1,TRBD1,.,TGCGCCAGCAGCTTAGGGCAGGGGGCCTATGACACTGAAGCTTTCTTT,CASSLGQGAYDTEAFF
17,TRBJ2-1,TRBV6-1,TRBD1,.,TGTGCCAGCAGTGAACGCGGGACAGGCAAGGGATACAATGAGCAGTTCTTC,CASSERGTGKGYNEQFF
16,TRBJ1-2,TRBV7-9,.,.,TGTGCCAGCGGCTTCACACAGGGTTTCGCTAACTATGGCTACACCTTC,CASGFTQGFANYGYTF
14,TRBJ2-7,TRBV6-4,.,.,TGTGCCAGCAGTGTCCTGCCGGGAACCTACGAGCAGTACTTC,CASSVLPGTYEQYF
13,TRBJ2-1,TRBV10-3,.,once,TGTGCCATTGGCTCAGCGGACCACAATGAGCAGTTCTTC,CAIGSADHNEQFF
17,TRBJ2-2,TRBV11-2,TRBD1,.,TGTGCCAGCAGCTTAGGCGTGGGACAGGGAGGAACCGGGGAGCTGTTTTTT,CASSLGVGQGGTGELFF
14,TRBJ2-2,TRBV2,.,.,TGTGCCAGCAGACAGGACAGAAACACCGGGGAGCTGTTTTTT,CASRQDRNTGELFF
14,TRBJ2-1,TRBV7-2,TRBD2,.,TGTGCCAGCAGCTTTAGCGGGCAAAACAATGAGCAGTTCTTC,CASSFSGQNNEQFF
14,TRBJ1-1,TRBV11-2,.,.,TGTGCCAGCAGCTTAGCAAACATGAACACTGAAGCTTTCTTT,CASSLANMNTEAFF
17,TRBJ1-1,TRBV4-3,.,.,TGCGCCAGCAGCCAAGATCGGCTGTCCGGGGTGAACACTGAAGCTTTCTTT,CASSQDRLSGVNTEAFF
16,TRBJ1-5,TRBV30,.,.,TGTGCCTGGAGTGTGACGGGGGGCGGAAGCAATCAGCCCCAGCATTTT,CAWSVTGGGSNQPQHF
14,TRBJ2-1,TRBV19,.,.,TGTGCCAGTAATCCGCAGTCCAGCCACAGTGAGCAGTTCTTC,CASNPQSSHSEQFF
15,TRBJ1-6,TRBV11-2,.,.,TGTGCCAGCAGCCCCCAAGGGAGGACTAATTCACCCCTCCACTTT,CASSPQGRTNSPLHF
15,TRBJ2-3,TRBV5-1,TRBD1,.,TGCGCCAGCAGCCCTGGACAGGTCCAGGTAGATACGCAGTATTTT,CASSPGQVQVDTQYF
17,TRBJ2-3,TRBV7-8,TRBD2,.,TGTGCCAGCAGCTTAGGGGGCTTGGGGGGAGGGGCAGATACGCAGTATTTT,CASSLGGLGGGADTQYF
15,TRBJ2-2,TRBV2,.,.,TGTGCCAGCAGTGCTGGGACAAAGAACACCGGGGAGCTGTTTTTT,CASSAGTKNTGELFF
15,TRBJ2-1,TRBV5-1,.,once,TGCGCCAGCAGCCTACTATCAAGCTCCTACAATGAGCAGTTCTTC,CASSLLSSSYNEQFF
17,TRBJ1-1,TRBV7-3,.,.,TGTGCCTGCAGCCGCATGAGCAGGGGCTTGGCGAACACTGAAGCTTTCTTT,CACSRMSRGLANTEAFF
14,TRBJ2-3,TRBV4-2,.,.,TGTGCCAGCAGCCAAAAAGGGCGGGCAGATACGCAGTATTTT,CASSQKGRADTQYF
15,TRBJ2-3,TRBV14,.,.,TGTGCCAGCAGCCAATTACCGGGGTCCGGAGATACGCAGTATTTT,CASSQLPGSGDTQYF
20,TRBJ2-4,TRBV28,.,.,TGTGCCAGCAGCGTGGGGCGACAGGTGTTACTTAGCCAGGACAAAAACATTCAGTACTTC,CASSVGRQVLLSQDKNIQYF
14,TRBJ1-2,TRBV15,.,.,TGTGCCACCAGCAGTAAACAGGGTAGGTATGGCTACACCTTC,CATSSKQGRYGYTF
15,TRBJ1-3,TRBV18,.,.,TGTGCCAGCTCACCCCTAGACAGGCCAGGAAACACCATATATTTT,CASSPLDRPGNTIYF
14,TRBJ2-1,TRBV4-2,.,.,TGTGCCAGCAGCCAAGAGAGCACCTACAATGAGCAGTTCTTC,CASSQESTYNEQFF
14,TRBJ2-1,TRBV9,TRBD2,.,TGTGCCAGCAGCGTTGGACTAGCTGAAAATGAGCAGTTCTTC,CASSVGLAENEQFF
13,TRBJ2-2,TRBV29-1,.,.,TGCAGCGTTGGGGGACACTCCACCGGGGAGCTGTTTTTT,CSVGGHSTGELFF
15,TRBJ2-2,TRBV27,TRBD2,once,TGTGCCAGCAGTTTGTTAGCGGGAGCCCTCGGGGAGCTGTTTTTT,CASSLLAGALGELFF
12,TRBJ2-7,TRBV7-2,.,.,TGTGCCAGCAGCTTAGGTCCCCCTGAGCAGTACTTC,CASSLGPPEQYF
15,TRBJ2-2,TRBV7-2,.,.,TGTGCCAGCAGCTTATTGGCAATCCAGACCGGGGAGCTGTTTTTT,CASSLLAIQTGELFF
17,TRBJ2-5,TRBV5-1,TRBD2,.,TGCGCCAGCAGCCAGGAATCACTAGCGGGGGGAACAGAGACCCAGTACTTC,CASSQESLAGGTETQYF
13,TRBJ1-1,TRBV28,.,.,TGTGCCAGCATCAACTCGCGGAACACTGAAGCTTTCTTT,CASINSRNTEAFF
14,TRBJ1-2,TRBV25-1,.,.,TGTGCCAGCAGCCACCGGGGGTTCGCCTATGGCTACACCTTC,CASSHRGFAYGYTF
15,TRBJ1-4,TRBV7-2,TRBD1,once,TGTGCCAGCAGCTCAAGGGACAGGGGGAATGAAAAACTGTTTTTT,CASSSRDRGNEKLFF
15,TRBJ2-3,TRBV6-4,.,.,TGTGCCAGCAGCGGTCTAGCTGGGGGCACAGATACGCAGTATTTT,CASSGLAGGTDTQYF
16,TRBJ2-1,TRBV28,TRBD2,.,TGTGCCAGCACCCTACAAGCGGGAGGGTATGAGGGTGAGCAGTTCTTC,CASTLQAGGYEGEQFF
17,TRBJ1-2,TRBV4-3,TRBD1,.,TGCGCCAGCAGCCAAGATGAGCCGACAGGGGCGGTGCAGGGCTACACCTTC,CASSQDEPTGAVQGYTF
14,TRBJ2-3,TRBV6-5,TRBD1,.,TGTGCCAGCGGTAACAGGGGAATCACAGATACGCAGTATTTT,CASGNRGITDTQYF